The rows below give T cell receptor beta chains drawn from one sample of a study of cytomegalovirus exposure and HLA in healthy donors. Only in-frame clones appear in the TCRdb table, and some are missing; sequencing was by immunoSEQ multiplex PCR. The sample holds about 120,000 clones; about 83% are singletons and the top ten take under 2.5%. Sequencing was carried out using PBMCs. These receptors originate from a woman aged 25 to 39 in good health and CMV-seronegative. CDR3s include the opening cysteine and the closing phenylalanine or tryptophan. The order of the fields is V gene, J gene, CDR3 length, CDR3 protein.

TRBV27	TRBJ2-3	15	CASSLRRESTDTQYF
TRBV6-5	TRBJ1-1	12	CASSYSDTEAFF
TRBV4-3	TRBJ2-1	18	CASSQDWLAGGPGNEQFF
TRBV5-1	TRBJ2-5	14	CASTGLAGVETQYF
TRBV4-2	TRBJ1-3	17	CASSPRSRTDSGNTIYF
TRBV5-6	TRBJ2-7	13	CASSLTGVDEQYF
TRBV6-1	TRBJ1-2	15	CASSEEGDRDYGYTF
TRBV2	TRBJ2-3	17	CASREGAGAKYTDTQYF
TRBV6-5	TRBJ1-6	13	CASSGGQNSPLHF
TRBV19	TRBJ2-1	15	CASSMRGVLYNEQFF
TRBV23-1	TRBJ1-6	16	CASSQSRDRVNSPLHF
TRBV11-3	TRBJ2-1	14	CASSFSRTGSEQFF